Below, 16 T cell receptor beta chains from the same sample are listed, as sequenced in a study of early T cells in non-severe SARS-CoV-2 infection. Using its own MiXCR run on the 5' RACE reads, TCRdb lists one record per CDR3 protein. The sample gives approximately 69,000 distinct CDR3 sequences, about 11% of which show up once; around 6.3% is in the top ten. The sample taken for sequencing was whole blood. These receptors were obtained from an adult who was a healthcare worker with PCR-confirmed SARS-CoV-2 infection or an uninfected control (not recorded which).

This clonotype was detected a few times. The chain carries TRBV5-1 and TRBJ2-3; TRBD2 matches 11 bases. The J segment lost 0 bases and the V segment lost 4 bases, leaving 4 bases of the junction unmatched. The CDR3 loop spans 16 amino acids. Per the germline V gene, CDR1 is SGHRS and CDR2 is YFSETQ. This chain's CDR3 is CASSTTSGRSTDTQYF. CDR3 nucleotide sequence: TGCGCCAGCAGCACTACTAGCGGGAGAAGCACAGATACGCAGTATTTT.

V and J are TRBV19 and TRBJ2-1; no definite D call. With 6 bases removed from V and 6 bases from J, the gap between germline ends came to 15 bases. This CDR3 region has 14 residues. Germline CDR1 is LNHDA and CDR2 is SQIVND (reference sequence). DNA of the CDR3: TGTGCCAGTAGAAGGGCGCGAAAACCCAATGAGCAGTTCTTC. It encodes CASRRARKPNEQFF.

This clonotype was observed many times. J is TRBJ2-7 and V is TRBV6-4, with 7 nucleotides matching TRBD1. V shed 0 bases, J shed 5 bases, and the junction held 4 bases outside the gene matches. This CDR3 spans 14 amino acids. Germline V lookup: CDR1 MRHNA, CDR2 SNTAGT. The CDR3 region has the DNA TGTGCCAGCAGTGACTCGACAGGGATCCACGAGCAGTACTTC. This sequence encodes CASSDSTGIHEQYF.

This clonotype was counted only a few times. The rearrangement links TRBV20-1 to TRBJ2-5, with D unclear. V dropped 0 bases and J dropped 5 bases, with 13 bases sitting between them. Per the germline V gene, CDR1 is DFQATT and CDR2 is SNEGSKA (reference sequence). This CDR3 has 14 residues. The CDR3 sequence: CSARDIKRTETQYF. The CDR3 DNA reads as TGCAGTGCTAGAGATATTAAAAGGACGGAGACCCAGTACTTC.

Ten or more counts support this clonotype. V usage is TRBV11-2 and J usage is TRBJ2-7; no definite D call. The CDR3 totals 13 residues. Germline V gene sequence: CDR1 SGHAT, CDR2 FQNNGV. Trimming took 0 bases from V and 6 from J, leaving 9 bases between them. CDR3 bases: TGTGCCAGCAGCTTAGAGTACGGGTTCGAGCAGTACTTC. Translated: CASSLEYGFEQYF.

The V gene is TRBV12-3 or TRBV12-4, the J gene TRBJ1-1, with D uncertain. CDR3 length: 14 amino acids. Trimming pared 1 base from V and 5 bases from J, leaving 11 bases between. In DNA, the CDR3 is TGTGCCAGCAGTTTAGAAAGGGTGCGGACTGAAGCTTTCTTT. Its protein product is CASSLERVRTEAFF.

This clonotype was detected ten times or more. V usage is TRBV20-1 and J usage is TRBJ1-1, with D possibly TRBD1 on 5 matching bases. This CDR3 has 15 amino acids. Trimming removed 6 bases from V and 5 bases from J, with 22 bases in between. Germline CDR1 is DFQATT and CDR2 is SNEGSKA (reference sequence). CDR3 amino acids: CSALGSGVGRTEAFF. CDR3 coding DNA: TGCAGTGCCCTAGGTTCGGGGGTAGGTAGGACTGAAGCTTTCTTT.

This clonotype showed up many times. CDR3: CASQDRVENQPQHF. DNA of the CDR3: TGTGCCAGTCAGGACAGGGTTGAGAATCAGCCCCAGCATTTT. V usage is TRBV2 and J usage is TRBJ1-5; 8 nucleotides line up with TRBD1. Looked up from germline, CDR1 is SNHLY and CDR2 is FYNNEI. The CDR3 totals 14 residues. V lost 9 bases and J lost 4; bases outside the gene matches: 8.

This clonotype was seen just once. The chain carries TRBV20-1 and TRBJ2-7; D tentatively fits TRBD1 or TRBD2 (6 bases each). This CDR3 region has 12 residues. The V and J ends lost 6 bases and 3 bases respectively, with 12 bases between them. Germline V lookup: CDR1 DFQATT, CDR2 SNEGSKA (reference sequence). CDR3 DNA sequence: TGCAGTGCCGCACGGGGGCTCTACGAGCAGTACTTC. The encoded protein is CSAARGLYEQYF.

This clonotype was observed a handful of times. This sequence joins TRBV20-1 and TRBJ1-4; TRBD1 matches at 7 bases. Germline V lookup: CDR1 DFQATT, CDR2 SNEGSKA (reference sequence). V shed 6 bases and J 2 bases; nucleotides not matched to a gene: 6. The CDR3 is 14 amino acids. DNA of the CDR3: TGCAGTGCCCGCGACAGGGCCACTAATGAAAAACTGTTTTTT. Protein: CSARDRATNEKLFF.

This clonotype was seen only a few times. The DNA for the CDR3 is TGCGCCAGCAGCCTCACCGAAAAGACTAGCGTCACAGATACGCAGTATTTT. Its protein product is CASSLTEKTSVTDTQYF. The V call is TRBV5-1, the J call TRBJ2-3; TRBD2 matches at 8 bases. CDR1 is SGHRS, CDR2 YFSETQ, per germline. J was trimmed by 2 bases and V by 4 bases; bases with no gene match: 12. CDR3 length: 17 amino acids.

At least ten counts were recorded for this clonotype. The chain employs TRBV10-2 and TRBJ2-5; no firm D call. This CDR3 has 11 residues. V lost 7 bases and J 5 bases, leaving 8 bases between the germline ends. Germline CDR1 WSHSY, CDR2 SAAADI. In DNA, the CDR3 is TGCGCCAGCATGCGATCGGAGACCCAGTACTTC. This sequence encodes CASMRSETQYF.

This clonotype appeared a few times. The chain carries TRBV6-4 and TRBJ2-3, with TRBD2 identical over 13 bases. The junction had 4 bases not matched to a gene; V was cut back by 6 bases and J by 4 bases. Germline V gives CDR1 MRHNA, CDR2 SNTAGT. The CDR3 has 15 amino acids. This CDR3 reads CASSPTSGGADTQYF. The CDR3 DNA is TGTGCCAGCAGCCCCACTAGCGGGGGGGCAGATACGCAGTATTTT.

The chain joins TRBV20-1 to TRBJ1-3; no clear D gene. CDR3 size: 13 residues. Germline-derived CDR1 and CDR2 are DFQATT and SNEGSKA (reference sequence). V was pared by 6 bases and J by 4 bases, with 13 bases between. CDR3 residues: CSADHLSGNTIYF. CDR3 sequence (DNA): TGCAGTGCGGATCATTTGTCGGGAAACACCATATATTTT.

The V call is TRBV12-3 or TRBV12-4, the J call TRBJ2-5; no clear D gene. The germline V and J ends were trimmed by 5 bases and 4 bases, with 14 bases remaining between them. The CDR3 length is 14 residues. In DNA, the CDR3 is TGTGCCAGCAGTGGGGTCCAAGGTGGAGAGACCCAGTACTTC. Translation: CASSGVQGGETQYF.

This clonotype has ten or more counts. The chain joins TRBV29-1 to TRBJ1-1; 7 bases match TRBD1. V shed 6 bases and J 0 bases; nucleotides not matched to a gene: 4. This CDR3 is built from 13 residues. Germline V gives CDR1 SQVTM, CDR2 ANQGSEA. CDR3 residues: CSVRTGLNTEAFF. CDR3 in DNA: TGCAGCGTGAGGACAGGCTTGAACACTGAAGCTTTCTTT.